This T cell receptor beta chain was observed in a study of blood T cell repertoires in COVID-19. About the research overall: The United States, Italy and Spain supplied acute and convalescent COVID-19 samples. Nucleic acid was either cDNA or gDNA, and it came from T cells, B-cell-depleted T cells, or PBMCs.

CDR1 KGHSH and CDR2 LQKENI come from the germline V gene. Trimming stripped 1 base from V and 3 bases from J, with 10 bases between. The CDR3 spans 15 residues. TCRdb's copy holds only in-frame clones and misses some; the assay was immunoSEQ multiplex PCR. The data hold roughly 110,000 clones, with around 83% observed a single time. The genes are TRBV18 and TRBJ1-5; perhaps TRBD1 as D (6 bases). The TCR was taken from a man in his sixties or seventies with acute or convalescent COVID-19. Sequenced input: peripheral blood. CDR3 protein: CASSPRQDLNQPQHF. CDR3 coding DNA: TGTGCCAGCTCACCACGACAGGATCTCAATCAGCCCCAGCATTTT.